This T cell receptor (beta chain) was sequenced during a study of response to subunit inactivated influenza vaccine listed by TCRdb under 2018. Looking at the study overall: To follow how T cells responded to a trivalent subunit inactivated influenza vaccine, the researchers relied on deep quantitative profiling of the T cell receptor repertoire. Overall study outcomes, separate from this receptor: According to the authors, only a limited number of new T cells may be recruited by each seasonal influenza vaccination.

Reading from cysteine to phenylalanine, the CDR3 counts 13 amino acids. Only the CDR3 portion is preserved as DNA: 39 bases, with reading frame beginning at the first base. From the germline V gene, CDR1 is SGHRS and CDR2 is YFSETQ. The germline ends are 16 bases apart after V is trimmed by 6 bases and J by 7 bases. This clonotype was detected a few times. It lacks a known antigen. Within one base of it there is no much larger clone, and no base qualities were kept. Receptor libraries were prepared by RT-PCR. The instrument given in TCRdb is Illumina HiSeq 2500. The public reads were reprocessed in TCRdb via fastp at Q25 and MiXCR, keeping in-frame beta chains. Rows are unified per CDR3 protein, each entry keeping the most common DNA and genes. This sample lists about 700,000 distinct CDR3 sequences; roughly 14% were detected once. Less than 7% of the sample is taken by the ten largest.

This TCR derives from a middle-aged man who received an inactivated influenza vaccine. Donor details come from another sample of the same person, matched by shared clones. The specimen comprised PBMCs from blood, sampled less than 15 days before vaccination. This sequence uses TRBV5-1 and TRBJ1-2; the D gene identity is not certain. The DNA sequence follows: TGCGCCAGCATGGCCCAAAGTACCGGTGGCTACACCTTC. Translated, it gives CASMAQSTGGYTF. Reference TRBV5-1 and TRBJ1-2 genes cover what lies past the CDR3, so the full variable domain is KAGVTQTPRYLIKTRGQQVTLSCSPISGHRSVSWYQQTPGQGLQFLFEYFSETQRNKGNFPGRFSGRQFSNSRSEMNVSTLELGDSALYLCASMAQSTGGYTFGSGTRLTVV.